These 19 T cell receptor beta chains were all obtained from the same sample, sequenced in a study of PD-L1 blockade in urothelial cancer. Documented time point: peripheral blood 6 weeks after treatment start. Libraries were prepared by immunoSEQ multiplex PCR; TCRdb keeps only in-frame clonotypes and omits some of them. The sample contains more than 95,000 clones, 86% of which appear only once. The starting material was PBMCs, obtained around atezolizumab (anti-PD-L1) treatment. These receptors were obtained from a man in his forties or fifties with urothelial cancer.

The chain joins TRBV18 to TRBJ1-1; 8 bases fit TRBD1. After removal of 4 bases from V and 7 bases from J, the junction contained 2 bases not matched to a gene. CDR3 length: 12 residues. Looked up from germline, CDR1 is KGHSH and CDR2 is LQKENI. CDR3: CASSRTGGEAFF. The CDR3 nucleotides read TGTGCCAGCTCACGTACAGGGGGTGAAGCTTTCTTT.

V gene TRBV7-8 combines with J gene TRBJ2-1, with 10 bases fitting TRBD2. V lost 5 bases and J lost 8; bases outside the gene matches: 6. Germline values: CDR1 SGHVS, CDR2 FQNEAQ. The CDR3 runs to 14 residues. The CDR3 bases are TGTGCCAGCAGCAGCCTAGCGGGAGTCTATGAGCAGTTCTTC. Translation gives CASSSLAGVYEQFF.

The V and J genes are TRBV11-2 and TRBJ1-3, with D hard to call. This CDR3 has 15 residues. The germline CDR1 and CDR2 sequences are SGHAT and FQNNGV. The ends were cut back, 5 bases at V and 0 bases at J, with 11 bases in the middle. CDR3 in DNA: TGTGCCAGCAGCCTAGTCTCGAGCTCTGGAAACACCATATATTTT. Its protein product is CASSLVSSSGNTIYF.

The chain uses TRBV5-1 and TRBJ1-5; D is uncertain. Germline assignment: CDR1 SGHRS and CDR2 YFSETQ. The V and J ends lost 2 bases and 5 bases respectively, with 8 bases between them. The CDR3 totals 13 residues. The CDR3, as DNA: TGCGCCAGCAGCTTCGGGATAGATCAGCCCCAGCATTTT. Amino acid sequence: CASSFGIDQPQHF.

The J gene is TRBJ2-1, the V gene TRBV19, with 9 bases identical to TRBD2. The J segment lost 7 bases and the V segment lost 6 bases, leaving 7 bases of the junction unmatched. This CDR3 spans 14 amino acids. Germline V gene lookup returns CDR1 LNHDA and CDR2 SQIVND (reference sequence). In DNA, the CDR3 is TGTGCCAGTAGGAGTAGCGGGAGTGTAAATGAGCAGTTCTTC. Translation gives CASRSSGSVNEQFF.

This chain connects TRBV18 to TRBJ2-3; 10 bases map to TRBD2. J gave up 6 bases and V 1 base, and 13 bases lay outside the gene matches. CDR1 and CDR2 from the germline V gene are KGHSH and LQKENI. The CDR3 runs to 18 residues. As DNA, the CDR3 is TGTGCCAGCTCACCACACAAAGAAGGGAGCGGGAGGGGTGATACGCAGTATTTT. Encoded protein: CASSPHKEGSGRGDTQYF.

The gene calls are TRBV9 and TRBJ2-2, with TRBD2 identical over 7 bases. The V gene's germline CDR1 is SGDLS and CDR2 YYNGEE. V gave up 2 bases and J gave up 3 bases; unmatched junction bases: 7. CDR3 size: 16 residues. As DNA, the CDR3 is TGTGCCAGCAGCGTTGGGACTACGGGGGACACCGGGGAGCTGTTTTTT. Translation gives CASSVGTTGDTGELFF.

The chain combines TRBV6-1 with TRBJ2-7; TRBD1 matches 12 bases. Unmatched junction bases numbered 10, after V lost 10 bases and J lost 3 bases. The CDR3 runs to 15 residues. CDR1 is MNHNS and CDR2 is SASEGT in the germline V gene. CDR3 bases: TGTGCCACTCTTCCCGGGACAGGGGGCCTCTACGAGCAGTACTTC. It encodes CATLPGTGGLYEQYF.

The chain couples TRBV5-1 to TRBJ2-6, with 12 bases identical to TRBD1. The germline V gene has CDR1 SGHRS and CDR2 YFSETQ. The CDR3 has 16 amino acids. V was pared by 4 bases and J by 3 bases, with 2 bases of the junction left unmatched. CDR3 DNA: TGCGCCAGCAGCGGGACAGGGGGCTTTGGGGCCAACGTCCTGACTTTC. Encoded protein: CASSGTGGFGANVLTF.

For the CDR3, the DNA is TGTGCCAGCAGCCCCCGACTCAACACTGAAGCTTTCTTT. Translation gives CASSPRLNTEAFF. The chain is built from TRBV9 and TRBJ1-1; no clear D. CDR3 length: 13 residues. Germline assignment: CDR1 SGDLS and CDR2 YYNGEE. The V end was cut by 4 bases, the J end by 2 bases, with 9 bases between.

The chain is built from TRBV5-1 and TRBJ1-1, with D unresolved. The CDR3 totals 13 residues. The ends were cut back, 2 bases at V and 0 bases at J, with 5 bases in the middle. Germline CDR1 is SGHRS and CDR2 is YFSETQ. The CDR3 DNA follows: TGCGCCAGCAGCTTCAATGTGAACACTGAAGCTTTCTTT. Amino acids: CASSFNVNTEAFF.

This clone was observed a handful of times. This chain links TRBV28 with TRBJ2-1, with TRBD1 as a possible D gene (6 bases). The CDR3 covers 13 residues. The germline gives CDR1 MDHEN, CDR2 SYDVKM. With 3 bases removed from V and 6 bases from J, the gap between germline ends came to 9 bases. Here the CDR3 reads CASSLVRGNEQFF. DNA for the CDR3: TGTGCCAGCAGTTTGGTCAGGGGCAATGAGCAGTTCTTC.

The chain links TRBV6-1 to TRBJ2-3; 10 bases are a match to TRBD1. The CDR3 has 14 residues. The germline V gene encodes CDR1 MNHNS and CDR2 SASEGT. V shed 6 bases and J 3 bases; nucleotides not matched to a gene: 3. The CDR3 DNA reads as TGTGCCAGCAGCCTGGGACAGGGGACAGATACGCAGTATTTT. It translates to CASSLGQGTDTQYF.

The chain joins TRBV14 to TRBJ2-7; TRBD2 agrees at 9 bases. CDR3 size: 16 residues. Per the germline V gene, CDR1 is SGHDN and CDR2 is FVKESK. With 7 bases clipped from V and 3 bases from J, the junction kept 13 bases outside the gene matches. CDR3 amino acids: CASIAGGPLRFYEQYF. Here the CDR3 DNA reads TGTGCCAGCATTGCGGGAGGGCCATTAAGGTTCTACGAGCAGTACTTC.

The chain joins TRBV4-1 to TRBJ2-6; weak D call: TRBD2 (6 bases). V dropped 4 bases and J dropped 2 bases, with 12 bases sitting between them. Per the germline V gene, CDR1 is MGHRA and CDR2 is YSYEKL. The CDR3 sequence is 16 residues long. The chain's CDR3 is CASSPWGVTGANVLTF. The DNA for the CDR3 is TGCGCCAGCAGCCCCTGGGGGGTAACTGGGGCCAACGTCCTGACTTTC.

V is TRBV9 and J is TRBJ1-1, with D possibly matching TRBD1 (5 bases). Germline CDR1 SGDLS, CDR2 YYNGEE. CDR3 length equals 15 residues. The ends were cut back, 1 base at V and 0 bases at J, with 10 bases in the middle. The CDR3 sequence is CASSVQGQMNTEAFF. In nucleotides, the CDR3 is TGTGCCAGCAGCGTACAGGGTCAAATGAACACTGAAGCTTTCTTT.

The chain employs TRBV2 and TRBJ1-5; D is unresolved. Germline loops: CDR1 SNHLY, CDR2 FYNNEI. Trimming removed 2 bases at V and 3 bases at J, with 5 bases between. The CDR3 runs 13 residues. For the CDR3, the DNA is TGTGCCAGCAGTGAATCAGTCAATCAGCCCCAGCATTTT. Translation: CASSESVNQPQHF.

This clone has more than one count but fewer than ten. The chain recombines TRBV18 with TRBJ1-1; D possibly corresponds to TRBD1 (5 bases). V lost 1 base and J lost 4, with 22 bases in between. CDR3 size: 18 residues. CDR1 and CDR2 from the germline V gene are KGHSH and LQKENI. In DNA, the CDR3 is TGTGCCAGCTCACCACTGTCTCAGTGGGGCCTAGGCGTCACTGAAGCTTTCTTT. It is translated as CASSPLSQWGLGVTEAFF. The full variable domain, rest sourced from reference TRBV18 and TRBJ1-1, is NAGVMQNPRHLVRRRGQEARLRCSPMKGHSHVYWYRQLPEEGLKFMVYLQKENIIDESGMPKERFSAEFPKEGPSILRIQQVVRGDSAAYFCASSPLSQWGLGVTEAFFGQGTRLTVV.

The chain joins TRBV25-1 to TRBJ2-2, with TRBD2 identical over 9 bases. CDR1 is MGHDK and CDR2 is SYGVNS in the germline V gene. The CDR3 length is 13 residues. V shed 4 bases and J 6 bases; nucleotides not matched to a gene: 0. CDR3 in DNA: TGTGCCAGCAGTGTAGCGGGGGCCGGGGAGCTGTTTTTT. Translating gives CASSVAGAGELFF. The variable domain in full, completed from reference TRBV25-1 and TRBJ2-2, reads EADIYQTPRYLVIGTGKKITLECSQTMGHDKMYWYQQDPGMELHLIHYSYGVNSTEKGDLSSESTVSRIRTEHFPLTLESARPSHTSQYLCASSVAGAGELFFGEGSRLTVL.